A single sample gave rise to the 2 T cell receptor beta chains below, sequenced in a study of blood T cell repertoires in COVID-19. Data came from immunoSEQ multiplex PCR; TCRdb stores just in-frame clones and leaves some out. The top ten clones hold 1.1% of a sample with some 400,000 clones, roughly 80% of them seen once. Material: peripheral blood. The receptors stem from a human donor with acute or convalescent COVID-19. The donor label of this sample is uncertain.

This clone was counted a single time. The V and J genes are TRBV27 and TRBJ1-2; TRBD1 agrees at 9 bases. This CDR3 is 15 amino acids long. Germline V gives CDR1 MNHEY, CDR2 SMNVEV (reference sequence). Losses at the gene ends were 3 bases for V and 6 bases for J; bases not matched to a gene: 8. Here the CDR3 DNA reads TGTGCCAGCAGTTTTCAGACAGGGGGAAGGGATGGCTACACCTTC. Its protein product is CASSFQTGGRDGYTF.

This clone was recorded only once. The chain employs TRBV15 and TRBJ1-2, with a tentative D call TRBD1 (6 bases). CDR1 is LNHNV, CDR2 YYDKDF, per germline (reference sequence). V lost 5 bases and J 4 bases, leaving 20 bases between the germline ends. This CDR3 comprises 16 residues. The CDR3 coding sequence is TGTGCCACCAGCGCCGGTGCAGGGGTCGAGGCCTATGGCTACACCTTC. As protein: CATSAGAGVEAYGYTF.